The TCR beta chain described here comes from a study of T cell responses to AZD1222 COVID-19 vaccine. Assay used: immunoSEQ multiplex PCR; TCRdb lists only in-frame clones, some missing. This table holds approximately 88,000 clones, about nine tenths found once. This CDR3 spans 14 amino acids. V shed 4 bases and J 9 bases; nucleotides not matched to a gene: 7. The germline V gene has CDR1 LGHNA and CDR2 YNFKEQ. The clonotype was recovered from an adult who received the AZD1222 COVID-19 vaccine. This sample comprised peripheral blood, obtained 28 days after the second AZD1222 dose. The J gene is TRBJ2-1, the V gene TRBV4-2, with 9 bases identical to TRBD1. The CDR3 region is CASSLRDRVGEQFF. DNA of the CDR3: TGTGCCAGCAGCCTTCGGGACAGGGTAGGTGAGCAGTTCTTC.